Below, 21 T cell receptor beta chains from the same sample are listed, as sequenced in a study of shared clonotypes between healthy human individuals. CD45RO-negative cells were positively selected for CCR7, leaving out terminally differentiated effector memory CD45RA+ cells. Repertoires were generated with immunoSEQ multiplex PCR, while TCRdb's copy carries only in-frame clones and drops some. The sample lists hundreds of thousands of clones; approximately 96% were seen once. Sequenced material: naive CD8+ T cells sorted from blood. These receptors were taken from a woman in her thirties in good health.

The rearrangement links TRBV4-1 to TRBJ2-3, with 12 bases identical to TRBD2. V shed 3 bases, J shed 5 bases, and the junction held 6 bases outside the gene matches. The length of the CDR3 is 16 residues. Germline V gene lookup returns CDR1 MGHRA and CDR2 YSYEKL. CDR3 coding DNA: TGCGCCAGCAGCCATACGGCGGGACTAGCGGGAGATACGCAGTATTTT. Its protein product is CASSHTAGLAGDTQYF.

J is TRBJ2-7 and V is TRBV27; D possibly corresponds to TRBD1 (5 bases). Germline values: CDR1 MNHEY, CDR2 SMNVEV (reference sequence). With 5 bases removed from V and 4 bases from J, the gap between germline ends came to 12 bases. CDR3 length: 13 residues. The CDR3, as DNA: TGTGCCAGCAGTCCAGGGTTAATATACGAGCAGTACTTC. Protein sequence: CASSPGLIYEQYF.

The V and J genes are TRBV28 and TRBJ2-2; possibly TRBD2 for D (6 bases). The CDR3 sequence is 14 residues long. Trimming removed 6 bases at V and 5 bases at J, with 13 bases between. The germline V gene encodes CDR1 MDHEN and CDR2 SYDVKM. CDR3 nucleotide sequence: TGTGCCAGCAGCTCGCGGGGTTGGACCGGGGAGCTGTTTTTT. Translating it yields CASSSRGWTGELFF.

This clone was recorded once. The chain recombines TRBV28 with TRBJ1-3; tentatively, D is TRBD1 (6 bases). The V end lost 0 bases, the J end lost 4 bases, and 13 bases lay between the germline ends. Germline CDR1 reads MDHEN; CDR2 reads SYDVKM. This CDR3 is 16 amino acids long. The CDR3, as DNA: TGTGCCAGCAGTTTATGGAGCGAGGGGGGAGGAAACACCATATATTTT. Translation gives CASSLWSEGGGNTIYF.

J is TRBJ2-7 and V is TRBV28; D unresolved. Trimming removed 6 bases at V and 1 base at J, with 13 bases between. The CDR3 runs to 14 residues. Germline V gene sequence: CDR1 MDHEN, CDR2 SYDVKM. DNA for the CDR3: TGTGCCAGCAGCTTAACTACTACGTCCTACGAGCAGTACTTC. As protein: CASSLTTTSYEQYF.

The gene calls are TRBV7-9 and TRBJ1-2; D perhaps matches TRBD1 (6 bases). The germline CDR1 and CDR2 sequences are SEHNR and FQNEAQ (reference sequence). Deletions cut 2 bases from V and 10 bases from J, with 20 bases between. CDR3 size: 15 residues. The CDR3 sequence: CASSLYSPTGSPYTF. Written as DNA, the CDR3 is TGTGCCAGCAGCTTATACTCCCCCACAGGGAGCCCCTACACCTTC.

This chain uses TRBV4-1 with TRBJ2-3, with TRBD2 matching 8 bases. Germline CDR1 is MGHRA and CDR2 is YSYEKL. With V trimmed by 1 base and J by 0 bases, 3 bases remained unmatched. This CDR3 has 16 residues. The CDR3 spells CASSQVLADSTDTQYF. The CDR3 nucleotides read TGCGCCAGCAGCCAAGTACTAGCGGATAGCACAGATACGCAGTATTTT.

The CDR3, as DNA: TGTGCCAGCACCGCCTTTTTTTCTGTCTCTGGGGCCAACGTCCTGACTTTC. Residues: CASTAFFSVSGANVLTF. V is TRBV28 and J is TRBJ2-6; D remains unclear. The germline V gene has CDR1 MDHEN and CDR2 SYDVKM. The CDR3 consists of 17 residues. Trimming pared 7 bases from V and 0 bases from J, leaving 16 bases between.

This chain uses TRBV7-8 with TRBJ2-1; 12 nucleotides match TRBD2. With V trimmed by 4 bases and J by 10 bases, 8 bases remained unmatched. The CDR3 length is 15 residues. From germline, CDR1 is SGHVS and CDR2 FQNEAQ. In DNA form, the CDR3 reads TGTGCCAGCAGCTGGCGGACTAGCGGGAAGGGAGAGCAGTTCTTC. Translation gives CASSWRTSGKGEQFF. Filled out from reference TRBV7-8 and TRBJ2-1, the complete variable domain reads GAGVSQSPRYKVAKRGQDVALRCDPISGHVSLFWYQQALGQGPEFLTYFQNEAQLDKSGLPSDRFFAERPEGSVSTLKIQRTQQEDSAVYLCASSWRTSGKGEQFFGPGTRLTVL.

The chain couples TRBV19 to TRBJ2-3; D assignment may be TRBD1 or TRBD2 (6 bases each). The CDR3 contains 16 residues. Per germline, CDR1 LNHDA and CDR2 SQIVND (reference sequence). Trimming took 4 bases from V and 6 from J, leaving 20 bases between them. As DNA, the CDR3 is TGTGCCAGTAGTAATGGGGTGAACAGGGCGGGGGATACGCAGTATTTT. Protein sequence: CASSNGVNRAGDTQYF.

The CDR3 loop reads CASTKGSGSSYNEQFF. The CDR3 bases are TGTGCCAGTACAAAGGGTAGCGGGAGCTCCTACAATGAGCAGTTCTTC. The rearrangement uses TRBV19 and TRBJ2-1, with 9 bases fitting TRBD2. The V and J ends lost 7 bases and 0 bases, in that order; junction bases with no gene match: 7. The germline CDR1 and CDR2 sequences are LNHDA and SQIVND (reference sequence). The CDR3 runs to 16 residues.

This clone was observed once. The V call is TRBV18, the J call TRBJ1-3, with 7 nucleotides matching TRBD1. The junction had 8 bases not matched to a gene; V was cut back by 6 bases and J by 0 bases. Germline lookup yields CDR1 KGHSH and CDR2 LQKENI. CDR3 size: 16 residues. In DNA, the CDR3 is TGTGCCAGCTCCCTAGCTGGGGACAGCTCTGGAAACACCATATATTTT. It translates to CASSLAGDSSGNTIYF.

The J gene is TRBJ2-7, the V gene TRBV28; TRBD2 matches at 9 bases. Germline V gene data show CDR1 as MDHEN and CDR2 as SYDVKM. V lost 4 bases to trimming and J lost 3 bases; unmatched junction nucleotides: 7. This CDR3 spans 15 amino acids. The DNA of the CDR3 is TGTGCCAGCAGTTCTGATAGCGGGAGAAACTACGAGCAGTACTTC. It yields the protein CASSSDSGRNYEQYF.

The CDR3 reads CASTPWLANEKLFF. CDR3 coding DNA: TGCGCCAGCACCCCGTGGCTTGCAAATGAAAAACTGTTTTTT. J is TRBJ1-4 and V is TRBV4-1; D call uncertain. The V gene's germline CDR1 is MGHRA and CDR2 YSYEKL. Trimming took off 7 bases at V and 5 bases at J, with 14 bases between the two ends. CDR3 length: 14 residues.

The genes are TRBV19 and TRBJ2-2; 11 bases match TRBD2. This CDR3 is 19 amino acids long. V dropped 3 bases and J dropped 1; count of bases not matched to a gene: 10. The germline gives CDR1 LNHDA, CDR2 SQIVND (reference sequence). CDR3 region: CASSILPGLADKNTGELFF. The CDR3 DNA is TGTGCCAGTAGTATTCTGCCGGGACTAGCGGACAAGAACACCGGGGAGCTGTTTTTT.

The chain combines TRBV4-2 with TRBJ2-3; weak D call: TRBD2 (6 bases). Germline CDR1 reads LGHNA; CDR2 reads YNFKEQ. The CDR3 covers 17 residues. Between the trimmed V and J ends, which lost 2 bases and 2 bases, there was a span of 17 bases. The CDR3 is CASSQLEGPPNTDTQYF. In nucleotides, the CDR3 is TGTGCCAGCAGCCAATTGGAGGGCCCACCCAACACAGATACGCAGTATTTT.

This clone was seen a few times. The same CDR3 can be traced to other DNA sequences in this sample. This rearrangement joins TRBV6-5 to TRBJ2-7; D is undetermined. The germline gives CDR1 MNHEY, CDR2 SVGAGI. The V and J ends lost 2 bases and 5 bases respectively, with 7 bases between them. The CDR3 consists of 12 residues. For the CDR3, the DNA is TGTGCCAGCAGTTACCCACCCAACGAGCAGTACTTC. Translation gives CASSYPPNEQYF.

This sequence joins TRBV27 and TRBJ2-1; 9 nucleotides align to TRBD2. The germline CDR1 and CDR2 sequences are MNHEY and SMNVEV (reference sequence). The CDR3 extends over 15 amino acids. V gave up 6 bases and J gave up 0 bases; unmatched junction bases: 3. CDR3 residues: CASSSSGGSYNEQFF. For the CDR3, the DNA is TGTGCCAGCAGCAGTAGCGGGGGCTCCTACAATGAGCAGTTCTTC.

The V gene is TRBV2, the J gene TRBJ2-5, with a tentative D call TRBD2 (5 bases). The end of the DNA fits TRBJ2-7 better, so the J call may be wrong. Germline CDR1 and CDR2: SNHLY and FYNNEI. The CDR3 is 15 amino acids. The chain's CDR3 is CASSVEARFSYEQYF. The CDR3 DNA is TGTGCCAGCAGTGTGGAGGCGAGATTCTCCTACGAGCAGTACTTC.

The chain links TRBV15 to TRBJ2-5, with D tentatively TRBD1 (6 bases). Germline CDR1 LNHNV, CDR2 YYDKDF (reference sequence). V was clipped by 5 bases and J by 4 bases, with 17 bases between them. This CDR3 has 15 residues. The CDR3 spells CATSYQTGFVETQYF. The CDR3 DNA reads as TGTGCCACCAGCTACCAAACAGGGTTTGTAGAGACCCAGTACTTC.

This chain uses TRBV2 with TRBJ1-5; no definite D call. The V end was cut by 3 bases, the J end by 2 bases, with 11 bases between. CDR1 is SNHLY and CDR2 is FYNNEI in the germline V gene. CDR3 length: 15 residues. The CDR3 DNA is TGTGCCAGCAGTGAGGTCAGGATGGGCAATCAGCCCCAGCATTTT. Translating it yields CASSEVRMGNQPQHF.